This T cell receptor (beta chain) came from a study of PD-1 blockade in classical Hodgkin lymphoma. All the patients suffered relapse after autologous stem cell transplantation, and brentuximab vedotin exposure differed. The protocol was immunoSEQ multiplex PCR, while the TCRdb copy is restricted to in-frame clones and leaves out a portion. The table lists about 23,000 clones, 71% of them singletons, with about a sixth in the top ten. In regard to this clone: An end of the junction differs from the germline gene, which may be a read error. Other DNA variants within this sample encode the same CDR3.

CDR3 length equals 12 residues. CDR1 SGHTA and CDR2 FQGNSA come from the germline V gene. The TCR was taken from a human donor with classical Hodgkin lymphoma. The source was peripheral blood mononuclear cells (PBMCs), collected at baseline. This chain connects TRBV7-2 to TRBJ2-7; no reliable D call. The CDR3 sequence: CASSLVDDEQYF. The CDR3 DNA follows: TGTGCCAGCAGCTTAGTGGACGACGAGCAATACTTC.